This T cell receptor beta chain is drawn from a study of T cells in Graves' hyperthyroidism and ophthalmopathy. Points from the study as a whole: The majority of expanded thyroid clonotypes above 0.001 also appeared in blood.

Template material for amplifying TCR beta CDR3 regions consisted of RNA transcripts. The study used the HTBI primer set for a first-round RT-PCR of the TCR CDR3. MiXCR, run by TCRdb on the multiplex PCR reads, gives a single entry per CDR3 protein. The repertoire holds about 840,000 distinct CDR3 sequences, with roughly 37% as singletons. Deletions cut 6 bases from V and 0 bases from J, with 21 bases between. CDR1 SGHTA and CDR2 FQGNSA come from the germline V gene. The CDR3 consists of 18 residues. On this clonotype itself: Its target is unknown.

Material for sequencing was blood. The V and J genes are TRBV7-2 and TRBJ1-3, with D possibly being TRBD1 (5 bases). The clonotype was recovered from a man aged 18 to 30 with Graves' hyperthyroidism. The CDR3 DNA reads TGTGCCAGCAGTTTCTATCCGCGGGGGTCGCACTCTGGAAACACCATATATTTT. Protein sequence: CASSFYPRGSHSGNTIYF.